This note documents a single T cell receptor (beta chain) sequence. Its target is unknown. TCRdb re-called the 5' RACE reads; one entry per CDR3 protein, DNA not given. The sample includes some 450,000 distinct CDR3 sequences. These data are taken from a study of T cells expressing NK-cell markers. Background on the study: Sorted T-cell subsets CD3+CD56+NKG2C+, CD3+CD56+NKG2C- and CD3+CD56-NKG2C+ were TCR beta-sequenced. Just one sequenced donor of eight was HCMV-seronegative, while seven were seropositive. Whole-study results and caveats: The study found these clonotypes also leading the CD3+CD56-NKG2C+ fraction in a few donors. Roughly 6 donors had dominant NKG2C+ clonotypes that comprised about 1.0-7.0% of their CD8+ T cells.

The CDR3 is 18 amino acids. Germline V gives CDR1 SGHTA, CDR2 FQGNSA. This clonotype originated in a woman aged 18 to 75 in good health. The sample was blood T cells: a sorted CD56 or NKG2C T cell subset, CD4+ or CD8+ T cells, or bulk PBMC T cells (not recorded which). The chain carries TRBV7-2 and TRBJ1-5; with no DNA, the TCRdb D assignment of TRBD1 cannot be verified. CDR3 amino acids: CASSVTAAGPNSNQPQHF.